This is a list of T cell receptor beta chains from one sample in a study of blood T cell repertoires in COVID-19. Libraries were prepared by immunoSEQ multiplex PCR; TCRdb keeps only in-frame clonotypes and omits some of them. The repertoire includes 30,000 or so clones, 90% of them detected once, and around 1.5% sits in the top ten. The material sequenced was peripheral blood. The receptors stem from a man in his fifties or sixties with active COVID-19. Each CDR3 is given with its conserved first and last residue. Fields, in order: CDR3 protein, CDR3 length, V gene, clone size. Where a row states a size, it is once, few, many or the class of an expanded clone; other rows omit it.

cdr3_aa: CASSMGQGLNNEQFF
cdr3_length: 15
v_call: TRBV19
clone_size: -

cdr3_aa: CASRPRDRVQETQYF
cdr3_length: 15
v_call: TRBV6-6
clone_size: once

cdr3_aa: CASSTDRSPTEAFF
cdr3_length: 14
v_call: TRBV4-1
clone_size: -

cdr3_aa: CASSYSRQRVLGEQYF
cdr3_length: 16
v_call: TRBV6-5
clone_size: -

cdr3_aa: CASSFPLTEAFF
cdr3_length: 12
v_call: TRBV27
clone_size: few

cdr3_aa: CATREGLTETQYF
cdr3_length: 13
v_call: TRBV18
clone_size: -

cdr3_aa: CASGGQKNTEAFF
cdr3_length: 13
v_call: TRBV18
clone_size: -

cdr3_aa: CASSLVRAYNEQFF
cdr3_length: 14
v_call: TRBV5-4
clone_size: -

cdr3_aa: CASSPPQGRSPLHF
cdr3_length: 14
v_call: TRBV3-1/TRBV3-2
clone_size: -

cdr3_aa: CASSTGRVPGNTEAFF
cdr3_length: 16
v_call: TRBV18
clone_size: -

cdr3_aa: CAISGTDLGELFF
cdr3_length: 13
v_call: TRBV10-3
clone_size: -

cdr3_aa: CASSRSQGRIETQYF
cdr3_length: 15
v_call: TRBV6-5
clone_size: -

cdr3_aa: CASSELGRTIGTGELFF
cdr3_length: 17
v_call: TRBV6-4
clone_size: -

cdr3_aa: CASSLKTGGFGETQYF
cdr3_length: 16
v_call: TRBV18
clone_size: -

cdr3_aa: CASSFRQGADTGELFF
cdr3_length: 16
v_call: TRBV11-2
clone_size: -

cdr3_aa: CASSLGQGYHYEQYF
cdr3_length: 15
v_call: TRBV7-9
clone_size: -

cdr3_aa: CASSFSSGGWYNEQFF
cdr3_length: 16
v_call: TRBV7-9
clone_size: -

cdr3_aa: CASSLDRGGGYEQYF
cdr3_length: 15
v_call: TRBV7-2
clone_size: -

cdr3_aa: CASRPGQGGEQYF
cdr3_length: 13
v_call: TRBV27
clone_size: -

cdr3_aa: CASSTRTRGETQYF
cdr3_length: 14
v_call: TRBV7-2
clone_size: -

cdr3_aa: CASSMGRSNTEAFF
cdr3_length: 14
v_call: TRBV3-1/TRBV3-2
clone_size: -

cdr3_aa: CASAQGTPLGQYF
cdr3_length: 13
v_call: TRBV6-6
clone_size: -

cdr3_aa: CASSPGPEAFF
cdr3_length: 11
v_call: TRBV7-2
clone_size: -

cdr3_aa: CASSQSDRSRGYTF
cdr3_length: 14
v_call: TRBV7-9
clone_size: -

cdr3_aa: CSARGTEF
cdr3_length: 8
v_call: TRBV20-1
clone_size: -

cdr3_aa: CASSRDYGGTGGGYTF
cdr3_length: 16
v_call: TRBV19
clone_size: few

cdr3_aa: CASSARTGGYEQYF
cdr3_length: 14
v_call: TRBV7-9
clone_size: -

cdr3_aa: CASSGTSGGTDTQYF
cdr3_length: 15
v_call: TRBV6-4
clone_size: -

cdr3_aa: CAISLQGHEQYF
cdr3_length: 12
v_call: TRBV10-3
clone_size: -

cdr3_aa: CASSLKGELFF
cdr3_length: 11
v_call: TRBV11-3
clone_size: -

cdr3_aa: CASSYRWRVTDTQYF
cdr3_length: 15
v_call: TRBV28
clone_size: -

cdr3_aa: CASSEGVLAGEETQYF
cdr3_length: 16
v_call: TRBV2
clone_size: -

cdr3_aa: CASSQGQGRYNEQFF
cdr3_length: 15
v_call: TRBV4-1
clone_size: -

cdr3_aa: CASSKTRNEQFF
cdr3_length: 12
v_call: TRBV7-9
clone_size: -

cdr3_aa: CASSQRETQYF
cdr3_length: 11
v_call: TRBV3-1/TRBV3-2
clone_size: once

cdr3_aa: CASSAGQGTDTQYF
cdr3_length: 14
v_call: TRBV19
clone_size: -

cdr3_aa: CASSPRTGDEQYF
cdr3_length: 13
v_call: TRBV27
clone_size: -

cdr3_aa: CASSVALGRNQETQYF
cdr3_length: 16
v_call: TRBV9
clone_size: -

cdr3_aa: CAWSVTGTETQYF
cdr3_length: 13
v_call: TRBV30
clone_size: -

cdr3_aa: CASTLRGSAGANVLTF
cdr3_length: 16
v_call: TRBV7-9
clone_size: -

cdr3_aa: CSVEGESYNEQFF
cdr3_length: 13
v_call: TRBV29-1
clone_size: once

cdr3_aa: CASSVLQGSGNTIYF
cdr3_length: 15
v_call: TRBV9
clone_size: -

cdr3_aa: CASHRGPEKLFF
cdr3_length: 12
v_call: TRBV2
clone_size: -

cdr3_aa: CASSQVQTGGQPQHF
cdr3_length: 15
v_call: TRBV4-2
clone_size: -

cdr3_aa: CASSIGLAEETQYF
cdr3_length: 14
v_call: TRBV19
clone_size: -

cdr3_aa: CASSLGAGGADTQYF
cdr3_length: 15
v_call: TRBV13
clone_size: -

cdr3_aa: CASSLEVGAHTEAFF
cdr3_length: 15
v_call: TRBV5-5
clone_size: -

cdr3_aa: CASSQDDVWDRVYEQYF
cdr3_length: 17
v_call: TRBV4-1
clone_size: -

cdr3_aa: CASSRDRGGFVPQHF
cdr3_length: 15
v_call: TRBV10-1
clone_size: -

cdr3_aa: CASKNVGAQFPYEQYF
cdr3_length: 16
v_call: TRBV28
clone_size: -

cdr3_aa: CASSTQRGPTDTQYF
cdr3_length: 15
v_call: TRBV7-3
clone_size: -